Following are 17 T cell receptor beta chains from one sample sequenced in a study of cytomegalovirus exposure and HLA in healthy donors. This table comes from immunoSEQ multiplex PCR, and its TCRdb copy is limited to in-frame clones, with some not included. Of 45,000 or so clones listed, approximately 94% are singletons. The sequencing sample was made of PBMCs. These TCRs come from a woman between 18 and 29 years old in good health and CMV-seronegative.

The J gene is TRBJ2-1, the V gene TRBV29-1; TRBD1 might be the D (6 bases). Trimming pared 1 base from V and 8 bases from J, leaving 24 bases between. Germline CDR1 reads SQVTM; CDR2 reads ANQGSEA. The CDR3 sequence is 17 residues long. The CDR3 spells CSVEGAAGAPYNDEQFF. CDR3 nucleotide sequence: TGCAGCGTTGAAGGGGCGGCAGGGGCCCCCTACAATGATGAGCAGTTCTTC.

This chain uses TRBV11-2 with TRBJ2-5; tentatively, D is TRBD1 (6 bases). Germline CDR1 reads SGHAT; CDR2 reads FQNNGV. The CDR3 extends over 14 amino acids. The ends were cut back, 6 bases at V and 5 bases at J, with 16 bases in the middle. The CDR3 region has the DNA TGTGCCAGCAGTTCCGTCACAGGGCGCGAGACCCAGTACTTC. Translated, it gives CASSSVTGRETQYF.

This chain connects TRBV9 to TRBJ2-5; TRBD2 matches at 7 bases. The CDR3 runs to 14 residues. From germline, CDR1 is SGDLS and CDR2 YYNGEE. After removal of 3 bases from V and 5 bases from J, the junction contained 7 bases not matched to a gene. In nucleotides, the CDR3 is TGTGCCAGCAGCGCGGGACTACCCCCCGAGACCCAGTACTTC. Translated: CASSAGLPPETQYF.

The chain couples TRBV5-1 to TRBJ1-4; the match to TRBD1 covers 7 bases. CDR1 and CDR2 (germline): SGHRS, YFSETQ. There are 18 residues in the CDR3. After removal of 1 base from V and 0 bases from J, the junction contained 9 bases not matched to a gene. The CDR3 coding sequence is TGCGCCAGCAGCTTGACCGGGACAGCTGGAGCAACTAATGAAAAACTGTTTTTT. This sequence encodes CASSLTGTAGATNEKLFF. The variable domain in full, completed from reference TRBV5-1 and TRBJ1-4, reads KAGVTQTPRYLIKTRGQQVTLSCSPISGHRSVSWYQQTPGQGLQFLFEYFSETQRNKGNFPGRFSGRQFSNSRSEMNVSTLELGDSALYLCASSLTGTAGATNEKLFFGSGTQLSVL.

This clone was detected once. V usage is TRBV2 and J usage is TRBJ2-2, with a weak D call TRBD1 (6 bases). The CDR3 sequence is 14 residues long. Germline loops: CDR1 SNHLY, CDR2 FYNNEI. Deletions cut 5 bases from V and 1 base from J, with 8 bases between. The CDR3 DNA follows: TGTGCCAGCAGTTGGACAGAGAACACCGGGGAGCTGTTTTTT. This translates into CASSWTENTGELFF.

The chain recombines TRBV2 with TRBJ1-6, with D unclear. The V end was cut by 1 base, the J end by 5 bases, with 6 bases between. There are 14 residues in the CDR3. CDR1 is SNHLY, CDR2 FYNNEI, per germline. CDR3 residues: CASSEDGNNSPLHF. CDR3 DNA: TGTGCCAGCAGTGAAGACGGTAATAATTCACCCCTCCACTTT.

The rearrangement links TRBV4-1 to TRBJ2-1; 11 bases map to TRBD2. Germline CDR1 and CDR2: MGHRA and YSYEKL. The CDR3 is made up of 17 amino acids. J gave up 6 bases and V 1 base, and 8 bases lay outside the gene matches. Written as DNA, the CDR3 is TGCGCCAGCAGCCAAGTAGTTCCCGGGACTAGCGGCAATGAGCAGTTCTTC. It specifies CASSQVVPGTSGNEQFF.

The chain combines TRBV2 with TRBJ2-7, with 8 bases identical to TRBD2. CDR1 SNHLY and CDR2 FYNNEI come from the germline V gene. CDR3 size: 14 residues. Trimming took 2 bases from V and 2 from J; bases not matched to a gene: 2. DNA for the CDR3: TGTGCCAGCAGTGAACAGGGACTAGCCTACGAGCAGTACTTC. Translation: CASSEQGLAYEQYF. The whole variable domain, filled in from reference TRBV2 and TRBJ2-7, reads EPEVTQTPSHQVTQMGQEVILRCVPISNHLYFYWYRQILGQKVEFLVSFYNNEISEKSEIFDDQFSVERPDGSNFTLKIRSTKLEDSAMYFCASSEQGLAYEQYFGPGTRLTVT.

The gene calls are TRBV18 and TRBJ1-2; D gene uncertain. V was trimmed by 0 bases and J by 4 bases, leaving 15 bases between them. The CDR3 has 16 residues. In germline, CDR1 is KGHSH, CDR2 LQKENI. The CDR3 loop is CASSPPNRGSAYGYTF. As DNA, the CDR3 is TGTGCCAGCTCACCACCGAATCGGGGATCGGCCTATGGCTACACCTTC.

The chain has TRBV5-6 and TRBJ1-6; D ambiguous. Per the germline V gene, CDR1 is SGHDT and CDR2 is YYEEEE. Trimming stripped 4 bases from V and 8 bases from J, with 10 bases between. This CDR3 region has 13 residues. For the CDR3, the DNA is TGTGCCAGCAGCCTCGGGTCTCATTCACCCCTCCACTTT. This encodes CASSLGSHSPLHF.

CDR3 DNA sequence: TGTGCCATCGTTCCGGGACAGACTAACTATGGCTACACCTTC. It yields the protein CAIVPGQTNYGYTF. V is TRBV2 and J is TRBJ1-2, with 7 bases that match TRBD1. From germline, CDR1 is SNHLY and CDR2 FYNNEI. After removal of 10 bases from V and 0 bases from J, the junction contained 8 bases not matched to a gene. The length of the CDR3 is 14 residues.

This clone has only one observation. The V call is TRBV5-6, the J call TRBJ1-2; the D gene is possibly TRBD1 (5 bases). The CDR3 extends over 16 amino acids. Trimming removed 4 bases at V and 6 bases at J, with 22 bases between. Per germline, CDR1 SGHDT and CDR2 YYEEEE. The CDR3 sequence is CASSGGGRPGGNGYTF. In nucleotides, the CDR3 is TGTGCCAGCAGCGGGGGAGGGAGACCGGGCGGTAATGGCTACACCTTC.

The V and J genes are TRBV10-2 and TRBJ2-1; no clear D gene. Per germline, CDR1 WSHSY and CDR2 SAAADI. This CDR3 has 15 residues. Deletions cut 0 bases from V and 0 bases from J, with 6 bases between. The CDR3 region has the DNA TGCGCCAGCAGTGAGTCGTACTACTCCTACAATGAGCAGTTCTTC. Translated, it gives CASSESYYSYNEQFF.

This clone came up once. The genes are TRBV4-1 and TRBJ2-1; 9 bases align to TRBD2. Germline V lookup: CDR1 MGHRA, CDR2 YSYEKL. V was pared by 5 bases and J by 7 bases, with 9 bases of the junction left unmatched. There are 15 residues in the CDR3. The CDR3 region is CASSNFAGGPNEQFF. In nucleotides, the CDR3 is TGCGCCAGCAGCAATTTCGCGGGGGGGCCGAATGAGCAGTTCTTC.

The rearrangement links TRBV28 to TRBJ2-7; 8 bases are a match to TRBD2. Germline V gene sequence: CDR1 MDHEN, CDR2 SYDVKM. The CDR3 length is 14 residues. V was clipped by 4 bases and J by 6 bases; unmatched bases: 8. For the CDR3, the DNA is TGTGCCAGCAGTTCCATCACGGGAGGGGTCGAGCAGTACTTC. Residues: CASSSITGGVEQYF.

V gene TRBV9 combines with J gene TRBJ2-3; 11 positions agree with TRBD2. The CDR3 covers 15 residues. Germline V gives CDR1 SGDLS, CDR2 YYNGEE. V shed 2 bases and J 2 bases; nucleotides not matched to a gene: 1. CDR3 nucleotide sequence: TGTGCCAGCAGCGTGGGACTAGCGGCCACAGATACGCAGTATTTT. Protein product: CASSVGLAATDTQYF.

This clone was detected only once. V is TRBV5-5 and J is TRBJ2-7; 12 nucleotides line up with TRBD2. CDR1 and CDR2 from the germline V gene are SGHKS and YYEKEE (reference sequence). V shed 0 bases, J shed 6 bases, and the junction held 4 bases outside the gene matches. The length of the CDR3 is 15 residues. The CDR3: CASSLELAGGFEQYF. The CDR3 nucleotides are TGTGCCAGCAGCTTGGAGCTAGCGGGAGGGTTCGAGCAGTACTTC.